This entry concerns a single TCR beta chain. Its antigen remains unidentified. Germline is not matched at one junction end, which may reflect a read error. These data belong to a study of beta chain features in type 1 diabetes. Study-wide results and caveats: For patients and controls alike, PCR might favor shorter templates to the same degree.

This CDR3 is 13 amino acids long. From germline, CDR1 is SSHAT and CDR2 FNYEAQ (reference sequence). On average, the one heparinised blood draw given by each donor was 90 to 150 mL. Of the isolated RNA, all was reverse transcribed, and so the sequenced material was expressed TCRB transcripts. Clones were read by immunoSEQ multiplex PCR, and TCRdb kept only the in-frame ones, dropping some. The sample includes around 400,000 clones, 10% to 15% of them seen just once. The sequence came from a young man in good health. Sequencing input: naive CD4+ T cells from blood. This chain joins TRBV7-7 and TRBJ2-3; 9 bases match TRBD2. For the CDR3, the DNA is TGTGCTAGCAGCTTAGATAGCGGGAGTACGCAGTATTTT. Encoded protein: CASSLDSGSTQYF.